Listed below are T cell receptor beta chains from one sample, sequenced in a study of blood T cell repertoires in COVID-19. Measured with immunoSEQ multiplex PCR; TCRdb has only the in-frame clones, and not every one. The top ten hold about 4% of the sample, which has about 220,000 clones, roughly 89% seen once. What was sequenced was PBMCs or T cells enriched from blood (not recorded which). Receptors originate from a woman aged 40 to 55 with acute COVID-19. Each CDR3 is given with its conserved first and last residue. Each record gives: J gene, clone size, D gene, V gene, CDR3 protein, CDR3 DNA. The D gene is left open where the match is weak. Part of the rows lack a size; the others show once, few, many or a class for expanded clones.

>TRBJ2-7|.|.|TRBV5-6
CASSLGGAESYEQYF
TGTGCCAGCAGCTTGGGTGGGGCAGAGTCCTACGAGCAGTACTTC
>TRBJ1-6|.|TRBD1|TRBV6-6
CASSYSTAGGSSPLHF
TGTGCCAGCAGTTACTCGACGGCAGGGGGAAGTTCACCCCTCCACTTT
>TRBJ2-2|few|TRBD1|TRBV12-5
CASGLVQGQDRELFF
TGTGCTAGTGGTTTGGTCCAAGGACAGGATCGAGAGCTGTTTTTT
>TRBJ1-2|.|TRBD1|TRBV9
CASSPRTGTLNYGYTF
TGTGCCAGCAGCCCCAGGACAGGAACCCTTAACTATGGCTACACCTTC
>TRBJ1-2|few|TRBD1|TRBV5-1
CASSLIPPQGAPGYGYTF
TGCGCCAGCAGCTTGATCCCCCCCCAGGGGGCGCCAGGCTATGGCTACACCTTC
>TRBJ1-4|once|TRBD1|TRBV28
CASRQNRDSEGEKLFF
TGTGCCAGCAGGCAAAACCGGGACAGCGAGGGCGAAAAACTGTTTTTT
>TRBJ2-7|.|.|TRBV29-1
CSVDSGGDEQYF
TGCAGCGTTGATTCAGGAGGGGACGAGCAGTACTTC
>TRBJ2-5|.|TRBD2|TRBV7-2
CASSLHGRGTETQYF
TGTGCCAGCAGCTTACATGGGCGGGGGACAGAGACCCAGTACTTC
>TRBJ1-1|.|.|TRBV4-1
CASSRKSGHPNTEAFF
TGCGCCAGCAGCCGAAAAAGCGGGCACCCTAACACTGAAGCTTTCTTT
>TRBJ1-6|.|.|TRBV6-5
CASSLGGGRSPLHF
TGTGCCAGCAGCCTCGGGGGAGGGCGCTCACCCCTCCACTTT
>TRBJ2-7|.|TRBD1|TRBV19
CASSPRTGGIYEQYF
TGTGCCAGTAGTCCCCGGACAGGGGGGATCTACGAGCAGTACTTC
>TRBJ2-7|.|.|TRBV5-1
CASRLRAETVYEQYF
TGCGCCAGCAGGCTAAGGGCGGAGACAGTCTACGAGCAGTACTTC
>TRBJ2-2|.|TRBD1|TRBV6-5
CASSYLDRAGELFF
TGTGCCAGCAGTTACCTGGACAGGGCCGGGGAGCTGTTTTTT
>TRBJ2-2|few|TRBD1|TRBV13
CASSSPGTARELFF
TGTGCCAGCAGCTCACCTGGGACAGCAAGGGAGCTGTTTTTT
>TRBJ2-3|once|.|TRBV4-3
CASSQRPVTDTQYF
TGCGCCAGCAGCCAGCGTCCCGTCACAGATACGCAGTATTTT
>TRBJ2-7|.|TRBD1|TRBV12-3/TRBV12-4
CASSTGTGLEQYF
TGTGCCAGCAGCACCGGGACAGGGCTCGAGCAGTACTTC
>TRBJ1-6|.|TRBD1|TRBV29-1
CSVSGTGDSPLHF
TGCAGCGTTTCCGGGACAGGGGATTCACCCCTCCACTTT
>TRBJ1-1|.|TRBD1|TRBV18
CASSTTGGSLDTEAFF
TGTGCCAGCTCAACTACAGGGGGTAGCCTTGACACTGAAGCTTTCTTT
>TRBJ1-2|.|.|TRBV7-2
CASSPRGRDYYGYTF
TGTGCCAGCAGCCCCCGAGGGAGGGATTACTATGGCTACACCTTC
>TRBJ2-3|few|.|TRBV19
CASSIGDTSITDTQYF
TGTGCCAGTAGTATAGGAGACACCTCAATCACAGATACGCAGTATTTT
>TRBJ1-5|.|.|TRBV6-5
CASRAGPDNQPQHF
TGTGCCAGCAGAGCAGGGCCCGACAATCAGCCCCAGCATTTT
>TRBJ1-2|.|.|TRBV5-4
CASSFYSRVDYGYTF
TGTGCCAGCAGCTTTTACTCCAGGGTGGACTATGGCTACACCTTC
>TRBJ1-5|.|.|TRBV3-1/TRBV3-2
CASSQAQVQGPQHF
TGTGCCAGCAGCCAAGCACAAGTTCAGGGGCCCCAGCATTTT
>TRBJ1-2|.|.|TRBV5-5
CASSLQGGPQGGYTF
TGTGCCAGCAGCTTGCAGGGCGGCCCCCAAGGAGGCTACACCTTC
>TRBJ2-3|.|TRBD2|TRBV7-2
CASINSGGAPPDTQYF
TGTGCCAGCATCAATAGCGGGGGGGCCCCCCCAGATACGCAGTATTTT